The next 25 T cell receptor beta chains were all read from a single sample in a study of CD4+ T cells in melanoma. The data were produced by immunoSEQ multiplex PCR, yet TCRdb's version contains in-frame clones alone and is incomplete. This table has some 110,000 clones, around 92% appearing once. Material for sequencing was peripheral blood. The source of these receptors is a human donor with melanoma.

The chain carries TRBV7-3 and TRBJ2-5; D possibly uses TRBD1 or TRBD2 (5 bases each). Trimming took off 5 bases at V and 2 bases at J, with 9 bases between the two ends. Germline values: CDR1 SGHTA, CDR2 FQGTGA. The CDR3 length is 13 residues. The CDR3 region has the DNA TGTGCCAGCAGCCAGGGAGCTCAAGAGACCCAGTACTTC. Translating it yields CASSQGAQETQYF.

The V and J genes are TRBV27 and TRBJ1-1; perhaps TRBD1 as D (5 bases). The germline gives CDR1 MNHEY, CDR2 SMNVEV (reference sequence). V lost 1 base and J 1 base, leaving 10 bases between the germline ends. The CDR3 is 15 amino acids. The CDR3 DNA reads TGTGCCAGCAGTTTATATGGGGGAGCGAACACTGAAGCTTTCTTT. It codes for CASSLYGGANTEAFF.

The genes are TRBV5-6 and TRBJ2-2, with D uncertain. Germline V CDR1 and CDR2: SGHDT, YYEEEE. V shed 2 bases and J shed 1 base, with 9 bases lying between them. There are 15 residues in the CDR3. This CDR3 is CASSLGLENTGELFF. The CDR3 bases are TGTGCCAGCAGCTTAGGGCTAGAGAACACCGGGGAGCTGTTTTTT. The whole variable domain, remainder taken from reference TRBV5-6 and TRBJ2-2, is DAGVTQSPTHLIKTRGQQVTLRCSPKSGHDTVSWYQQALGQGPQFIFQYYEEEERQRGNFPDRFSGHQFPNYSSELNVNALLLGDSALYLCASSLGLENTGELFFGEGSRLTVL.

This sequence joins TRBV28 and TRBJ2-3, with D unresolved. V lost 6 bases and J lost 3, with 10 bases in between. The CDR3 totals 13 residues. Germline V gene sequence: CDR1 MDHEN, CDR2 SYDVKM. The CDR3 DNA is TGTGCCAGCAGCAAGGTCCAAACAGATACGCAGTATTTT. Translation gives CASSKVQTDTQYF.

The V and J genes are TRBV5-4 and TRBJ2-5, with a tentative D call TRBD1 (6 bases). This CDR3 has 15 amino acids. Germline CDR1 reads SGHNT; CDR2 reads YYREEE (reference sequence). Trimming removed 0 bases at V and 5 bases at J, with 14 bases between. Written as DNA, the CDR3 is TGTGCCAGCAGCTTGGCTCAGGGGCCGGAGGAGACCCAGTACTTC. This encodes CASSLAQGPEETQYF.

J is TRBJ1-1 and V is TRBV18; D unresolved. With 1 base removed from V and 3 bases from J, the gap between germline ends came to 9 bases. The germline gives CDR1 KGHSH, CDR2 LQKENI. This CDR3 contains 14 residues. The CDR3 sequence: CASSPLRKDTEAFF. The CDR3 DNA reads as TGTGCCAGCTCACCACTGAGGAAGGACACTGAAGCTTTCTTT.

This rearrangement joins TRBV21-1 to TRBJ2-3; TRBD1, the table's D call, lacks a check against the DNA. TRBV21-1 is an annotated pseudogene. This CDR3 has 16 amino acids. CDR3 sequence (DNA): TGTGCCAGCAGCCCCTGGACAGTCCTCTGCACAGATACGCAGTATTTT. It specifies CASSPWTVLCTDTQYF.

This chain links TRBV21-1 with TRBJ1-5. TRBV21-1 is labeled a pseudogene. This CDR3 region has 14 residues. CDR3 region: CASSPGEGNQPQHF. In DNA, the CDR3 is TGTGCCAGCAGCCCCGGGGAAGGCAATCAGCCCCAGCATTTT.

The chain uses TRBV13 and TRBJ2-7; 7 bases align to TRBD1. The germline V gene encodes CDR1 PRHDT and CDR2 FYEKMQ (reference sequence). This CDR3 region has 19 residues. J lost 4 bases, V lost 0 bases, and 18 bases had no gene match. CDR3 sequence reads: CASSLGLPARQGSPYEQYF. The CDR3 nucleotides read TGTGCCAGCAGCTTAGGCCTACCCGCTAGACAGGGATCCCCTTACGAGCAGTACTTC.

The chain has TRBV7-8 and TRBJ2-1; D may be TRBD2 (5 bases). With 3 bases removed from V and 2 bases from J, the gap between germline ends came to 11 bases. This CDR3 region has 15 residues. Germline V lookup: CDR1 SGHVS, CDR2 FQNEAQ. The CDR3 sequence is CASSFRGNPYNEQFF. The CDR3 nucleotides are TGTGCCAGCAGCTTCCGGGGTAATCCCTACAATGAGCAGTTCTTC.

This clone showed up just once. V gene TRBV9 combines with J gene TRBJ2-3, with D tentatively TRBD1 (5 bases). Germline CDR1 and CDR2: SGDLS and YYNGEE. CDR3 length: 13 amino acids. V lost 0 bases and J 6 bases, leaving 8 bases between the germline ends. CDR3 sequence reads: CASSVGAGDTQYF. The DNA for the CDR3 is TGTGCCAGCAGCGTAGGGGCAGGGGATACGCAGTATTTT.

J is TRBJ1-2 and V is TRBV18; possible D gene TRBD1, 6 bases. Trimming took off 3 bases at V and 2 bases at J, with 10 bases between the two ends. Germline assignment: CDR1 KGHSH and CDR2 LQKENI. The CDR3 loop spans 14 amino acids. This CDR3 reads CASSPAGENYGYTF. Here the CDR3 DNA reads TGTGCCAGCTCACCGGCAGGGGAAAACTATGGCTACACCTTC.

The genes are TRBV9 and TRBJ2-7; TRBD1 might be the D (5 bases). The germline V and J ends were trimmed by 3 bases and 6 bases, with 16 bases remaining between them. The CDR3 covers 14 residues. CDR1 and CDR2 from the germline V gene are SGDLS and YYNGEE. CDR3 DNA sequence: TGTGCCAGCAGCGGGGGTGTAACAGGCGGCGAGCAGTACTTC. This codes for CASSGGVTGGEQYF.

This CDR3 is CASSDVLRHSQGEKLFF. The CDR3 nucleotides read TGTGCCAGCAGTGACGTTCTTCGGCACTCTCAGGGTGAAAAACTGTTTTTT. J is TRBJ1-4 and V is TRBV25-1; D is possibly TRBD1 (5 bases). V was clipped by 3 bases and J by 7 bases, with 21 bases between them. This CDR3 has 17 amino acids. Germline values: CDR1 MGHDK, CDR2 SYGVNS.

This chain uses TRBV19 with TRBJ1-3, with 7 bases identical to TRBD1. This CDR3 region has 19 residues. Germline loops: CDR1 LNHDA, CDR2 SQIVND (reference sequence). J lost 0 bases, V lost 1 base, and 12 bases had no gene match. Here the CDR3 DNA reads TGTGCCAGTAGTATAGGAGTGGACAGGCTACGACTCTCTGGAAACACCATATATTTT. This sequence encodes CASSIGVDRLRLSGNTIYF.

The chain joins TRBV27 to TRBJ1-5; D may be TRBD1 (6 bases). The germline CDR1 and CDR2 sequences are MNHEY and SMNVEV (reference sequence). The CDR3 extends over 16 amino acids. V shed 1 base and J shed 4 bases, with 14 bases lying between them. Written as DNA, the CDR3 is TGTGCCAGCAGTTTATACTACAGGGATTGGAATCAGCCCCAGCATTTT. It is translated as CASSLYYRDWNQPQHF.

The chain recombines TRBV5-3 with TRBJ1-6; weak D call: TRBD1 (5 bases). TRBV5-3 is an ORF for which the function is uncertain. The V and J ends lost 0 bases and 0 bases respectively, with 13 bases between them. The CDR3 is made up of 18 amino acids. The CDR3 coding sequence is TGTGCCAGAAGCTTGGGTCGACAGCCGTGCTCCTATAATTCACCCCTCCACTTT. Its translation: CARSLGRQPCSYNSPLHF.

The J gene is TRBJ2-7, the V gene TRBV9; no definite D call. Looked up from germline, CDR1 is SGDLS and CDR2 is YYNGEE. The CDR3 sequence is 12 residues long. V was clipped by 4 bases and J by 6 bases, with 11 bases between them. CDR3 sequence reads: CASSLSMGEQYF. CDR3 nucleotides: TGTGCCAGCAGCTTATCTATGGGCGAGCAGTACTTC.

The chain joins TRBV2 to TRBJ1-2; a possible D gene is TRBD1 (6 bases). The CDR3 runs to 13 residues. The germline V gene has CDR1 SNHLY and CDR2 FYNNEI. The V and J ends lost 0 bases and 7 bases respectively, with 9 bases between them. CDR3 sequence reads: CASSEARGVGYTF. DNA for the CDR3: TGTGCCAGCAGTGAAGCAAGGGGGGTTGGCTACACCTTC.

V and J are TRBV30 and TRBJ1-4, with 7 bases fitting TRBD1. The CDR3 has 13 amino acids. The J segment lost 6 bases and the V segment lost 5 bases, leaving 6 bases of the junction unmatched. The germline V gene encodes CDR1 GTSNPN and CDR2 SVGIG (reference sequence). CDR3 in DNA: TGTGCCTGGGGCCAGGGGGGGGATGAAAAACTGTTTTTT. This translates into CAWGQGGDEKLFF. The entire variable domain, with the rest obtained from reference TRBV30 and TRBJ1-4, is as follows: SQTIHQWPATLVQPVGSPLSLECTVEGTSNPNLYWYRQAAGRGLQLLFYSVGIGQISSEVPQNLSASRPQDRQFILSSKKLLLSDSGFYLCAWGQGGDEKLFFGSGTQLSVL.

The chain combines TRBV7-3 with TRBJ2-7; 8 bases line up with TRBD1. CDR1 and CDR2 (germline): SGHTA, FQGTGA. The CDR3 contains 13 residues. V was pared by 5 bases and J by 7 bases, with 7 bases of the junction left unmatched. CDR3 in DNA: TGTGCCAGCAGCGAGGACAGGGATCGAGAGCAGTACTTC. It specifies CASSEDRDREQYF.

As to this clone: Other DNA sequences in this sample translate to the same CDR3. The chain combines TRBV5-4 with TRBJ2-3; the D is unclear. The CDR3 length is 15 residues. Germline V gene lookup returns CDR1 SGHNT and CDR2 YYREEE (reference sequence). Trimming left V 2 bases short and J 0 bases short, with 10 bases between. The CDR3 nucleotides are TGTGCCAGCAGCTTATCGGGTACTAGCACAGATACGCAGTATTTT. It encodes CASSLSGTSTDTQYF.

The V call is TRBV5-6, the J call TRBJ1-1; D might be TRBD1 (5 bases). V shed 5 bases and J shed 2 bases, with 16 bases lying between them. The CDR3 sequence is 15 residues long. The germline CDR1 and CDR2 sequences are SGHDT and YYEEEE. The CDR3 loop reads CASRPRPDRNTEAFF. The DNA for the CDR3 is TGTGCCAGCAGACCTCGTCCTGACAGAAACACTGAAGCTTTCTTT.

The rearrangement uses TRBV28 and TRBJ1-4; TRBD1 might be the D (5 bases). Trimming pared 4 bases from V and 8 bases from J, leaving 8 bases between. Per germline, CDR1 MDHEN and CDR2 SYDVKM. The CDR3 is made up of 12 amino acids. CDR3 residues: CASSYWGEKLFF. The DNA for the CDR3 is TGTGCCAGCAGTTACTGGGGGGAAAAACTGTTTTTT.

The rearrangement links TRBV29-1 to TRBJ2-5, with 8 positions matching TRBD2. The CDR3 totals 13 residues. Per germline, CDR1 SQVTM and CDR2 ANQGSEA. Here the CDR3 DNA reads TGCAGTGTAGGGACTAGGGCCCATTGGACCCAGTACTTC. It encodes CSVGTRAHWTQYF.